Sequencing of this TCR beta chain was carried out in a study of beta chain features in type 1 diabetes. Study-wide results and caveats: Moderate yet significant TCRB CDR3 shortening was seen in Type 1 diabetes patients in all four CD4+ subsets. Among type 1 diabetes patients, VDJ junctions had fewer insertions and more deletions.

To note about this clone: As yet, its antigen is unknown.

This CDR3 spans 15 amino acids. The germline V gene has CDR1 SGHVS and CDR2 FQNEAQ. Trimming cost V 2 bases and J 4 bases, with 14 bases left between them. Every bit of the isolated RNA underwent reverse transcription, so sequencing read expressed TCRB transcripts. Method: immunoSEQ multiplex PCR; TCRdb's copy keeps in-frame clones and lacks some. The sample lists about 150,000 clones; more than 10% were seen once. The receptor was derived from a man in his late teens or twenties with type 1 diabetes. The sample taken for sequencing was central memory CD4+ T cells from blood. The V and J genes are TRBV7-8 and TRBJ1-1; the D gene is possibly TRBD1 (5 bases). CDR3 bases: TGTGCCAGCAGCTTACGGTCAGGGATAACCACTGAAGCTTTCTTT. This translates into CASSLRSGITTEAFF. The variable domain in full, with the rest retrieved from reference TRBV7-8 and TRBJ1-1, is GAGVSQSPRYKVAKRGQDVALRCDPISGHVSLFWYQQALGQGPEFLTYFQNEAQLDKSGLPSDRFFAERPEGSVSTLKIQRTQQEDSAVYLCASSLRSGITTEAFFGQGTRLTVV.